The rows below give T cell receptor beta chains drawn from one sample of a study of T cells in Graves' hyperthyroidism and ophthalmopathy. TCRdb reprocessed the multiplex PCR reads with MiXCR, giving one entry per CDR3 protein. The repertoire has around 580,000 distinct CDR3 sequences, roughly 46% of them found once; the top ten carry about 7.8%. The sample comprised peripheral blood or thyroid tissue (not recorded which). Receptors were obtained from a woman between 18 and 29 years old with Graves' hyperthyroidism. CDR3s include the opening cysteine and the closing phenylalanine or tryptophan. A D gene is named only where the DNA matches it firmly. Some rows have no size entry. The others give once, few or many, or a class for an expanded clone.

j_call	v_call	clone_size	cdr3_length	d_call	cdr3_nt	cdr3_aa
TRBJ1-5	TRBV4-1	many	15	-	TGCGCCAGCAGCCAAGTAAGTACCGCCAATCAGCCCCAGCATTTT	CASSQVSTANQPQHF
TRBJ2-2	TRBV2	many	13	-	TGTGCCAGCAGTCTTGGGCCTACCGGGGAGCTGTTTTTT	CASSLGPTGELFF
TRBJ2-1	TRBV20-1	-	15	-	TGCAGTGCCCCCGAGAAGGGGACAAATCGCTATGAGCAGTTCTTC	CSAPEKGTNRYEQFF
TRBJ1-6	TRBV12-3/TRBV12-4	many	13	-	TGTGCCAGCAGTTGGGGGGAGCGGTCACCCCTCCACTTT	CASSWGERSPLHF
TRBJ2-7	TRBV2	-	17	-	TGTGCCAGCCAGCTTGGAGCCGTGGGGACAGGGACTAGCGAGCAGTACTTC	CASQLGAVGTGTSEQYF
TRBJ1-3	TRBV24-1	many	15	-	TGTGCCACCAGTGAACCGGGACCGAGTGGAAACACCATATATTTT	CATSEPGPSGNTIYF
TRBJ1-5	TRBV5-8	-	14	-	TGTGCCAGCAGCACCGGGACCGCAAATCAGCCCCAGCATTTT	CASSTGTANQPQHF
TRBJ1-4	TRBV12-3/TRBV12-4	-	16	-	TGTGCCAGCAGTTTTAGGTTGGGACGGGGTAATGAAAAACTGTTTTTT	CASSFRLGRGNEKLFF
TRBJ1-1	TRBV7-3	many	13	TRBD1	TGTGCCAGCAGCAGGACCGGGACAGGGCAAGCTTTCTTT	CASSRTGTGQAFF
TRBJ1-2	TRBV27	many	14	TRBD1	TGTGCCAGCAGTTCCCAGGGGGGCATGGGAGGCTACACCTTC	CASSSQGGMGGYTF
TRBJ2-3	TRBV7-9	many	14	-	TGTGCCAGCAAGGGGGTCTATGGCACAGATACGCAGTATTTT	CASKGVYGTDTQYF
TRBJ1-5	TRBV20-1	-	13	TRBD1	TGCAGGAAGTCAACAGGGGGAGATCAGCCCCAGCATTTT	CRKSTGGDQPQHF
TRBJ2-7	TRBV7-9	many	12	-	TGTGCCAGCAGGGACCACACCTTGGAGCAGTACTTC	CASRDHTLEQYF
TRBJ1-1	TRBV19	many	13	-	TGTGCCAGTAGTATACCACGGAAATTAGGGGCTTTCTTT	CASSIPRKLGAFF
TRBJ1-3	TRBV7-2	many	15	-	TGTGCCAGCAGCTTAGTTGGTCGGGGGGGTGGCACCATATATTTT	CASSLVGRGGGTIYF
TRBJ2-2	TRBV6-6	-	17	TRBD2	TGTGCCAGCAGTTTTCTTGTCGGGAGGGCTTACACCGGGGAGCTGTTTTTT	CASSFLVGRAYTGELFF
TRBJ2-3	TRBV2	once	15	-	TGTGCCACCCTAACTGTCACGCAAAACACAGATACGCAGTATTTT	CATLTVTQNTDTQYF
TRBJ1-4	TRBV12-3/TRBV12-4	many	14	-	TGTGCCAGCAGTGCCGGGACAAAAAATGAAAAACTGTTTTTT	CASSAGTKNEKLFF
TRBJ2-3	TRBV20-1	-	14	-	TGCAGTGCTAGAGACCGGGACTTCTCAGATACGCAGTATTTT	CSARDRDFSDTQYF
TRBJ2-5	TRBV7-2	-	15	-	TGTGCCAGCAGCCTGACCGGGAGTTTGGGAGAGACCCAGTACTTC	CASSLTGSLGETQYF
TRBJ1-5	TRBV10-2	-	15	TRBD1	TGCGCCAGCAGTGAGCAAGGACAGGGCCAAGAGACCCAGCATTTT	CASSEQGQGQETQHF
TRBJ1-5	TRBV4-1	few	17	TRBD1	TGCGCCAGCAGCCTACGACCCGACAGGGCCTCTAATCAGCCCCAGCATTTT	CASSLRPDRASNQPQHF
TRBJ2-5	TRBV24-1	-	15	TRBD2	TGTGCCACCAGTGATTCGTCTAGCGGGAGTCAGACCCAGTACTTC	CATSDSSSGSQTQYF
TRBJ2-3	TRBV9	-	17	TRBD2	TGTGCCAGCAGCCCCGGGCGGACTAGCGGCAACACAGATACGCAGTATTTT	CASSPGRTSGNTDTQYF
TRBJ1-2	TRBV4-2	many	16	TRBD1	TGTGCCAGCAGCCATACCACAGGGGGGGAACTCTATGGCTACACCTTC	CASSHTTGGELYGYTF
TRBJ2-5	TRBV20-1	many	12	-	TGCAGTGCTAGACGTGGGCGAGAGACCCAGTACTTC	CSARRGRETQYF
TRBJ2-3	TRBV25-1	few	17	-	TGTGCCAGCAGAGCCTTCCTCCGGGACCGGGCAACAGATACGCAGTATTTT	CASRAFLRDRATDTQYF